The 11 T cell receptor beta chains listed next were all sequenced from one sample in a study of CD8+CD57+ T cells in acquired aplastic anemia. Investigators profiled TCR beta VDJ and CDR3 from genomic DNA template. TCRdb re-derived calls from the reads in MiXCR, one entry per CDR3 protein. The table records 160,000 or so distinct CDR3 sequences, around half of them present only once. Selection for sequencing was limited to patients who had shown CD8+CD57+ cell expansion by flow cytometry. Sequenced material: sorted CD4+, CD8+, or CD8+CD57+ T cells (not recorded which) from PBMCs. These receptors came from a human donor with aplastic anemia.

In its sample, this clonotype was seen many times. This chain joins TRBV6-1 and TRBJ1-5; TRBD1 agrees at 8 bases. This CDR3 spans 15 amino acids. CDR1 is MNHNS, CDR2 SASEGT, per germline. V was clipped by 7 bases and J by 1 base; unmatched bases: 6. CDR3: CASKSDRVSNQPQHF. CDR3 in DNA: TGTGCCAGCAAATCGGACAGGGTAAGCAATCAGCCCCAGCATTTT.

This clonotype was seen repeatedly, ten times or more. This chain uses TRBV10-3 with TRBJ1-4, with D possibly TRBD1 on 5 matching bases. CDR3 length equals 15 residues. Germline V lookup: CDR1 ENHRY, CDR2 SYGVKD. V shed 4 bases and J shed 6 bases, with 15 bases lying between them. CDR3 protein: CAISGGRGGDEKLFF. CDR3 coding DNA: TGTGCCATCAGTGGGGGACGGGGAGGGGATGAAAAACTGTTTTTT.

The chain combines TRBV7-2 with TRBJ2-7; D not resolved. V lost 6 bases and J 1 base, leaving 10 bases between the germline ends. Germline CDR1 SGHTA, CDR2 FQGNSA. This CDR3 is 13 amino acids long. CDR3 loop: CASRAVGSYEQYF. In nucleotides, the CDR3 is TGTGCCAGCAGGGCTGTGGGTTCCTACGAGCAGTACTTC.

This clonotype was picked up many times. This chain links TRBV6-4 with TRBJ1-2; D is possibly TRBD1 (5 bases). CDR3 length equals 13 residues. Trimming left V 6 bases short and J 6 bases short, with 14 bases between. Germline V CDR1 and CDR2: MRHNA, SNTAGT. The CDR3 spells CASRARVDDGYTF. DNA for the CDR3: TGTGCCAGCAGGGCCAGGGTGGACGATGGCTACACCTTC.

This clonotype occurred once. The chain uses TRBV24-1 and TRBJ2-7; 9 positions match TRBD1. CDR1 and CDR2 from the germline V gene are KGHDR and SFDVKD. The CDR3 runs 16 residues. The junction had 5 bases not matched to a gene; V was cut back by 3 bases and J by 0 bases. CDR3: CATSDNPGQGSYEQYF. The CDR3 region has the DNA TGTGCCACCAGTGATAATCCGGGACAGGGCTCCTACGAGCAGTACTTC.

This clonotype has a handful of counts. The CDR3 coding sequence is TGTGCCAGTACGCAGGCGACGAAACCGAGCGCTGAAGCTTTCTTT. Translated, it gives CASTQATKPSAEAFF. V gene TRBV19 combines with J gene TRBJ1-1; the D is unclear. V was shortened by 7 bases and J by 6 bases, with 21 bases between the two germline ends. Looked up from germline, CDR1 is LNHDA and CDR2 is SQIVND (reference sequence). The CDR3 has 15 amino acids.

This clonotype appeared many times. This sequence joins TRBV29-1 and TRBJ2-2; 15 bases agree with TRBD2. V gave up 5 bases and J gave up 4 bases; unmatched junction bases: 11. The CDR3 is made up of 18 amino acids. Germline V gene lookup returns CDR1 SQVTM and CDR2 ANQGSEA. The DNA of the CDR3 is TGCAGCGTTCCGACCGGACTAGCGGGAGGGCCGGTCACCGGGGAGCTGTTTTTT. Encoded protein: CSVPTGLAGGPVTGELFF.

This chain joins TRBV2 and TRBJ1-5; D is ambiguous. The CDR3 totals 13 residues. Trimming stripped 2 bases from V and 1 base from J, with 3 bases between. Germline values: CDR1 SNHLY, CDR2 FYNNEI. The CDR3 region is CASSEPSNQPQHF. Here the CDR3 DNA reads TGTGCCAGCAGTGAACCCAGCAATCAGCCCCAGCATTTT.

The V gene is TRBV6-1, the J gene TRBJ2-2; 7 bases map to TRBD1. This CDR3 region has 16 residues. The trim removed 3 bases at V and 4 bases at J, leaving 8 bases unmatched. Germline V CDR1 and CDR2: MNHNS, SASEGT. Here the CDR3 DNA reads TGTGCCAGCAGTGATTGGGACAGAAGAAGCACCGGGGAGCTGTTTTTT. It codes for CASSDWDRRSTGELFF.

This clonotype was picked up many times. This CDR3 is CSADASGRADGELFF. The CDR3 DNA reads as TGCAGTGCCGATGCCAGCGGGAGGGCCGACGGGGAGCTGTTTTTT. This chain uses TRBV20-1 with TRBJ2-2; 10 bases fit TRBD2. This CDR3 has 15 amino acids. CDR1 is DFQATT, CDR2 SNEGSKA, per germline (reference sequence). V shed 6 bases, J shed 7 bases, and the junction held 11 bases outside the gene matches.

This chain connects TRBV7-6 to TRBJ2-7, with TRBD1 matching over 8 bases. Germline values: CDR1 SGHVS, CDR2 FNYEAQ. CDR3 length equals 15 residues. V gave up 5 bases and J gave up 6 bases; unmatched junction bases: 12. The CDR3 loop reads CASSLGTGWAGEQYF. The CDR3 coding sequence is TGTGCCAGCAGCCTCGGGACAGGTTGGGCTGGCGAGCAGTACTTC.